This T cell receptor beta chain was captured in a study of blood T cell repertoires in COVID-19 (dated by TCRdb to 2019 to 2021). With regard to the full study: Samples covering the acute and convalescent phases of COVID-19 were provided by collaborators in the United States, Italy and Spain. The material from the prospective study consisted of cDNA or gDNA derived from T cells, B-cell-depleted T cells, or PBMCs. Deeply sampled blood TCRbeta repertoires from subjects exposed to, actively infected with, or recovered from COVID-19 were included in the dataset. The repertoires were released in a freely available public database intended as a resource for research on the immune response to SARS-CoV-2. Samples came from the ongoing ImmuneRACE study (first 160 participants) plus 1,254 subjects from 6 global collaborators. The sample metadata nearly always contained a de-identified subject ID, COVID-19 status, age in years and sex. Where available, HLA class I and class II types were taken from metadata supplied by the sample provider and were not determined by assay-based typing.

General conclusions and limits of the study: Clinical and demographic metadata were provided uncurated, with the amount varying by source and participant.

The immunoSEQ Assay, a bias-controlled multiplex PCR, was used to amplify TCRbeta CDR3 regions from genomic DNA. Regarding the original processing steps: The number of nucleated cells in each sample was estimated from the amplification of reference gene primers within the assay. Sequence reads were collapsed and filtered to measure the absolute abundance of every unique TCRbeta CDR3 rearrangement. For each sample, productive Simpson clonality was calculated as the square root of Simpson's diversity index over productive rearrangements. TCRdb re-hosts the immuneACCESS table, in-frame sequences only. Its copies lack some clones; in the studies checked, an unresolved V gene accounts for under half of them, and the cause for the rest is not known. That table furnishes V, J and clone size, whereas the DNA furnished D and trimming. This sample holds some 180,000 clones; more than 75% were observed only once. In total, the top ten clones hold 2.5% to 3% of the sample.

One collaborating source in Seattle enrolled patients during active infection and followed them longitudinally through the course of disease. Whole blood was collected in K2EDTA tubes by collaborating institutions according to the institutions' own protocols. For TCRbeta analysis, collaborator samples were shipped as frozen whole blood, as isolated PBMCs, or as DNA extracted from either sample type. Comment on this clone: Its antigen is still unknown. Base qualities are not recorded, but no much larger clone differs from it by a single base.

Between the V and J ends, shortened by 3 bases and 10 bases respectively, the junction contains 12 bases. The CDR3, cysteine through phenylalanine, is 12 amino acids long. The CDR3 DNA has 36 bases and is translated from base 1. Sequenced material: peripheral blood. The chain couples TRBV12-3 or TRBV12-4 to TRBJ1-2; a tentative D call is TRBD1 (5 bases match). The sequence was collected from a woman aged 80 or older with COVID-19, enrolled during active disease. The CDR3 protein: CASSFGGEYYTF. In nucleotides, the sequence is TGTGCCAGCAGTTTTGGAGGGGAGTACTACACCTTC.